This T cell receptor (beta chain) comes out of a study of shared clonotypes between healthy human individuals (dated by TCRdb to 2020 to 2021). For context, the study as a whole: The cohort included a few men and a couple of women between 18 and 49 years of age. The study deeply sequenced blood TCR repertoires of about 5 healthy adults to estimate repertoire size and the extent of clonotype sharing between individuals. Each donor's leukapheresis produced roughly between roughly 0.94 and 9.5 billion PBMCs. To increase sequencing depth and limit assay-specific biases, TCR repertoire library preparation and sequencing were carried out by different laboratories using diverse techniques.

A word on this clone: Its recognized antigen is unknown. The input lacks base qualities; no much larger clone sits a single base away.

From a lookup of the germline V gene, CDR1 and CDR2 are MNHEY and SVGAGI. The trim is 11 bases for V and 6 bases for J, with a gap of 17 bases between the germline ends. Reading from cysteine to phenylalanine, the CDR3 counts 13 amino acids. The kept DNA is CDR3 alone, 39 bases in frame from the first base. Study-wide conclusions, independent of this receptor: The small number of donors limited the genetic and exposure-history diversity represented. Sampling was restricted to blood, and TCR repertoires in tissues likely differ from the TCR repertoires found in blood. Pairwise subsampling led to the expectation that sequencing depth would affect the degree of clonotype sharing among donors.

Using the deep immunoSEQ assay, multiplex PCR amplified TCR CDR3 regions from genomic DNA. Extracted genomic DNA from each cell subset was distributed evenly across all wells of several immunoSEQ 96-well plates, and each plate was treated as a replicate. For unsorted PBMC, around 300 ng genomic DNA, equal to about 29,000 T cell genomes, was loaded into each replicate PCR. Genomic DNA from unsorted PBMC was sequenced over ten immunoSEQ deep assay plates. The purified libraries were quantified using a Qubit 3.0 fluorometer, sized with a Bioanalyzer 2100, and then quantified again using the KAPA Library Quantification kit. Every immunoSEQ 96-well plate was sequenced on a separate single-read 150-cycle Illumina NextSeq 550 flow cell. The authors processed their data as follows. Because only junctional sequences without quality scores were contained in the immunoSEQ output, filtering matching that applied to full-length reads could not be performed. To assign V/J genes and CDR3, sequences were annotated against IMGT germline references using PyIR, a Python wrapper for IgBLAST v1.9. Reads were removed for weak V/J assignments (E-value above 1e-6), missing CDR3, stop codons, out-of-frame junctions, or ambiguous translated residues. V3J clonotypes were defined as sequences sharing the same inferred V gene, J gene, and CDR3 amino acid sequence. Percentage overlap between repertoires was calculated by dividing the number of shared unique clonotypes by the size of the smaller repertoire. Repertoire richness was assessed with RTK rarefaction, the Chao1 estimator, and Recon v2.1 estimates of unobserved clonotypes. The source is immuneACCESS, and TCRdb retained only in-frame sequences with V and J called. Part of the clones is not carried over; for the studies checked, unresolved V genes explain less than half of this, and the remainder is unexplained. V, J and clone size are those of that table, while D and trimming were read from the DNA. The sample has about half a million clones on record, 75% to 80% of them singletons. Of the sample, 12% is held by the ten largest clones.

The donors were healthy, HIV-negative adults who had no recently reported acute infections or vaccinations. Every donor was a Caucasian adult residing in Nashville, Tennessee, USA. For unsorted samples, tens of millions of PBMCs were counted and genomic DNA was extracted with the QIAamp DNA Blood Mini kit. Blood was obtained by leukapheresis, after which PBMCs were separated by Ficoll-Histopaque density gradient centrifugation and cryopreserved in liquid nitrogen vapor phase. What was sequenced was PBMCs. The TCR comes from a woman aged 40 to 50 in good health. Some clones in this sample may be carry-over from other donors' samples. This chain joins TRBV6-5 to TRBJ1-5; tentative D gene TRBD1, with 5 bases matching. The sequence in DNA is TGTGCCGGAGCAAAAGGGGTGGGTCAGCCCCAGCATTTT. It codes for CAGAKGVGQPQHF.